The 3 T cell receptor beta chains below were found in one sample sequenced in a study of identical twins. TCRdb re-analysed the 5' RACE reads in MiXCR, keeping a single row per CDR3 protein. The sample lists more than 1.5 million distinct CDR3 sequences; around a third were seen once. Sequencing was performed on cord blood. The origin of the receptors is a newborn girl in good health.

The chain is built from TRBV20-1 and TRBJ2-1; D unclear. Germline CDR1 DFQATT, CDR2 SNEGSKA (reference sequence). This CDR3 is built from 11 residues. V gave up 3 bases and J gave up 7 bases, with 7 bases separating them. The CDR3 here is CSARKQNEQFF. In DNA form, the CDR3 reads TGCAGTGCTAGGAAGCAGAATGAGCAGTTCTTC.

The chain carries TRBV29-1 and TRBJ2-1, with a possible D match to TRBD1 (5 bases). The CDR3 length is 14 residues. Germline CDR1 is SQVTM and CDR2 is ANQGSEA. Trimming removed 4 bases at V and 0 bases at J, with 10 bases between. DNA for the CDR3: TGCAGCGTTGCCCGACAGAGCTCCTACAATGAGCAGTTCTTC. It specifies CSVARQSSYNEQFF.

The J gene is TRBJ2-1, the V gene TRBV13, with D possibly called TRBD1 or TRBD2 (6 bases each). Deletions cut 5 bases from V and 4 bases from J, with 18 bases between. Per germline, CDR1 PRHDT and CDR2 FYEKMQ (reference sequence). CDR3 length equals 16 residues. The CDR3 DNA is TGTGCCAGCAGCGGACTCAGGGGAGGAACTTACAATGAGCAGTTCTTC. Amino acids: CASSGLRGGTYNEQFF.